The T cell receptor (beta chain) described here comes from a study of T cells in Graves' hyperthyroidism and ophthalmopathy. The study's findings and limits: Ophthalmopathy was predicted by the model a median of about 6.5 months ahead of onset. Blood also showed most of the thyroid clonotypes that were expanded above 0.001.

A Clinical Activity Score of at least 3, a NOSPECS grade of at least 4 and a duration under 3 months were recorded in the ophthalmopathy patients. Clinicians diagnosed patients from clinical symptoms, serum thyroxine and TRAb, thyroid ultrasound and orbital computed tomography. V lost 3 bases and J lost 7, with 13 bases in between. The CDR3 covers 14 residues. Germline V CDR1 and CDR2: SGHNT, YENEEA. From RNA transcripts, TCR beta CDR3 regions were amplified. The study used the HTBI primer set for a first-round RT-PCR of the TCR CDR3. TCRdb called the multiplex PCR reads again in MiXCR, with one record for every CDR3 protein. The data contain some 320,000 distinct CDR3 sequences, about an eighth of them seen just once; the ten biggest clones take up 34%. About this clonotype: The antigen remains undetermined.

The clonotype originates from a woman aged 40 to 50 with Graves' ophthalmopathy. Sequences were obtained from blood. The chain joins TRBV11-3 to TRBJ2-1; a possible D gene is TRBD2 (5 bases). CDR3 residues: CASSLGRKGNEQFF. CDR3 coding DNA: TGTGCCAGCAGCTTGGGGAGAAAAGGGAATGAGCAGTTCTTC.